Following are 20 T cell receptor beta chains from one sample sequenced in a study of shared clonotypes between healthy human individuals. The protocol was immunoSEQ multiplex PCR, while the TCRdb copy is restricted to in-frame clones and leaves out a portion. The table lists fewer than 850,000 clones, roughly 88% of them singletons. The material sequenced was memory CD8+ T cells from PBMCs. Described subset: CD45RO+ cells pooled with CCR7-negative TemRA cells. All receptors derive from a man aged 18 to 29 in good health. Some clones in this sample may be carry-over from other donors' samples.

The chain uses TRBV11-2 and TRBJ2-5; tentative D call: TRBD2 (6 bases). This CDR3 comprises 14 residues. Trimming took 1 base from V and 4 from J, leaving 10 bases between them. Germline CDR1 is SGHAT and CDR2 is FQNNGV. CDR3 coding DNA: TGTGCCAGCAGCTTAGGGGTGGGGGGAGAGACCCAGTACTTC. Protein product: CASSLGVGGETQYF.

Only one count was recorded for this clone. The chain carries TRBV27 and TRBJ2-7; D may match TRBD1 or TRBD2 (6 bases each). The germline V gene encodes CDR1 MNHEY and CDR2 SMNVEV (reference sequence). This CDR3 region has 15 residues. Trimming cost V 3 bases and J 1 base, with 13 bases left between them. The CDR3 reads CASSFWAGHSYEQYF. The CDR3 DNA reads as TGTGCCAGCAGTTTCTGGGCGGGACATTCCTACGAGCAGTACTTC.

The rearrangement uses TRBV28 and TRBJ2-1; 9 bases fit TRBD2. The germline CDR1 and CDR2 sequences are MDHEN and SYDVKM. The CDR3 has 14 amino acids. J lost 8 bases, V lost 5 bases, and 7 bases had no gene match. The CDR3 loop reads CASSTLAGEDEQFF. CDR3 sequence (DNA): TGTGCCAGCAGTACATTAGCGGGAGAGGATGAGCAGTTCTTC.

With regard to this clone: At one end the junction does not follow the germline gene, possibly because of a read error. J is TRBJ1-2 and V is TRBV18; D may be TRBD1 (5 bases). Germline loops: CDR1 KGHSH, CDR2 LQKENI. CDR3 length equals 11 residues. The CDR3 bases are TGTGCCAGCTCACCCACGGGGACCGGAGCCTTC. Its protein is CASSPTGTGAF.

This chain uses TRBV4-2 with TRBJ2-7, with D perhaps assigned TRBD1 or TRBD2 (5 bases each). This CDR3 region has 14 residues. V gave up 3 bases and J gave up 6 bases, with 15 bases separating them. The V gene's germline CDR1 is LGHNA and CDR2 YNFKEQ. This CDR3 reads CASSQVSGPGEQYF. CDR3 coding DNA: TGTGCCAGCAGCCAGGTTTCGGGGCCCGGCGAGCAGTACTTC.

The chain is built from TRBV7-9 and TRBJ1-3, with unresolved D. This CDR3 contains 15 residues. Germline loops: CDR1 SEHNR, CDR2 FQNEAQ (reference sequence). The V and J ends lost 1 base and 0 bases respectively, with 7 bases between them. CDR3 protein: CASSLEVGSGNTIYF. CDR3 in DNA: TGTGCCAGCAGCTTAGAAGTCGGCTCTGGAAACACCATATATTTT.

The chain has TRBV19 and TRBJ2-7, with D possibly being TRBD1 or TRBD2 (5 bases each). The V end was cut by 6 bases, the J end by 0 bases, with 12 bases between. This CDR3 contains 14 residues. CDR1 and CDR2 from the germline V gene are LNHDA and SQIVND (reference sequence). CDR3 amino acids: CASSTYGGSYEQYF. CDR3 DNA: TGTGCCAGTAGCACGTATGGGGGCTCCTACGAGCAGTACTTC.

The rearrangement links TRBV30 to TRBJ2-7; 10 bases align to TRBD2. V was clipped by 8 bases and J by 7 bases; unmatched bases: 5. The CDR3 covers 11 residues. CDR1 is GTSNPN, CDR2 SVGIG, per germline (reference sequence). The CDR3 bases are TGTGCCCAACTAGCGGGGCTTGAGCAGTACTTC. Protein product: CAQLAGLEQYF.

As regards this clone: A far larger clone is off by one base, so a read error is likely. The rearrangement links TRBV13 to TRBJ1-2; 8 bases map to TRBD1. Trimming at V came to 3 bases and at J to 10 bases, leaving 10 bases not matched to a gene. Germline V lookup: CDR1 PRHDT, CDR2 FYEKMQ (reference sequence). The length of the CDR3 is 14 residues. The CDR3 DNA follows: TGTGCCAGCAGCTTCGGACAGGGACACGACGACTACACCTTC. As protein: CASSFGQGHDDYTF.

In nucleotides, the CDR3 is TGCGCCAGCAGCCAAGACGCCCTAGCCAACTACAATGAGCAGTTCTTC. The encoded protein is CASSQDALANYNEQFF. The rearrangement joins TRBV4-1 to TRBJ2-1; maybe TRBD2 (5 bases). Germline V gene sequence: CDR1 MGHRA, CDR2 YSYEKL. The germline V and J ends were trimmed by 0 bases and 3 bases, with 12 bases remaining between them. There are 16 residues in the CDR3.

The chain carries TRBV15 and TRBJ2-5; D unclear. The V and J ends lost 4 bases and 4 bases respectively, with 16 bases between them. The CDR3 is 15 amino acids. Looked up from germline, CDR1 is LNHNV and CDR2 is YYDKDF (reference sequence). The CDR3 coding sequence is TGTGCCACCAGCACCCTCCCTTTGAGCTTAGAGACCCAGTACTTC. Translation: CATSTLPLSLETQYF.

In its sample, this clone was seen once. This chain joins TRBV6-6 and TRBJ2-1, with D possibly matching TRBD2 (6 bases). Trimming stripped 0 bases from V and 10 bases from J, with 10 bases between. This CDR3 region has 13 residues. CDR1 MNHNY and CDR2 SVGAGI come from the germline V gene (reference sequence). CDR3: CASSYSLGREQFF. The CDR3 DNA is TGTGCCAGCAGTTACTCTTTGGGGAGGGAGCAGTTCTTC.

The chain is built from TRBV28 and TRBJ1-1; 9 nucleotides align to TRBD1. This CDR3 comprises 12 residues. Germline V lookup: CDR1 MDHEN, CDR2 SYDVKM. V was pared by 5 bases and J by 6 bases, with 1 base of the junction left unmatched. Written as DNA, the CDR3 is TGTGCCAGCAGTCGGGACAGGGCTGAAGCTTTCTTT. Translating it yields CASSRDRAEAFF.

The chain links TRBV10-3 to TRBJ2-2; 11 bases align to TRBD2. Germline values: CDR1 ENHRY, CDR2 SYGVKD. The CDR3 runs 17 residues. The V and J ends lost 2 bases and 3 bases, in that order; junction bases with no gene match: 5. CDR3 loop: CAISERLAGLYTGELFF. Here the CDR3 DNA reads TGTGCCATCAGTGAGCGACTAGCGGGACTATACACCGGGGAGCTGTTTTTT.

The chain combines TRBV19 with TRBJ1-1; no clear D. This CDR3 has 14 residues. The germline gives CDR1 LNHDA, CDR2 SQIVND (reference sequence). V was shortened by 10 bases and J by 0 bases, with 15 bases between the two germline ends. CDR3 region: CATLSTTMNTEAFF. The CDR3 DNA is TGTGCCACCCTTTCTACGACCATGAACACTGAAGCTTTCTTT.

The chain has TRBV5-1 and TRBJ1-1; 9 bases map to TRBD1. Trimming cost V 3 bases and J 1 base; bases outside gene matches: 4. The CDR3 is made up of 15 amino acids. Looked up from germline, CDR1 is SGHRS and CDR2 is YFSETQ. This CDR3 is CASSYQTGGNTEAFF. CDR3 DNA: TGCGCCAGCAGCTATCAGACAGGGGGGAACACTGAAGCTTTCTTT. Full variable domain (rest looked up from reference TRBV5-1 and TRBJ1-1): KAGVTQTPRYLIKTRGQQVTLSCSPISGHRSVSWYQQTPGQGLQFLFEYFSETQRNKGNFPGRFSGRQFSNSRSEMNVSTLELGDSALYLCASSYQTGGNTEAFFGQGTRLTVV.

The V and J genes are TRBV7-3 and TRBJ2-1; D is unclear. Trimming took off 2 bases at V and 4 bases at J, with 6 bases between the two ends. Germline V gene lookup returns CDR1 SGHTA and CDR2 FQGTGA. This CDR3 region has 13 residues. CDR3 region: CASSLLDYNEQFF. The CDR3 region has the DNA TGTGCCAGCAGCTTACTAGATTACAATGAGCAGTTCTTC.

The V and J genes are TRBV7-9 and TRBJ2-5; 16 bases are shared with TRBD2. The ends lost 5 bases at V and 5 bases at J; junction bases unmatched: 14. Germline-derived CDR1 and CDR2 are SEHNR and FQNEAQ (reference sequence). The CDR3 covers 19 residues. The CDR3 region has the DNA TGTGCCAGCAGCACCTGGGGACTAGCGGGAGGGCCACTCATCGAGACCCAGTACTTC. It specifies CASSTWGLAGGPLIETQYF.

The chain links TRBV5-4 to TRBJ1-2; D is undetermined. Trimming pared 1 base from V and 1 base from J, leaving 14 bases between. Germline V CDR1 and CDR2: SGHNT, YYREEE (reference sequence). CDR3 length equals 16 residues. CDR3 in DNA: TGTGCCAGCAGCTTGTTGCCACCGGATTTTAACTATGGCTACACCTTC. This encodes CASSLLPPDFNYGYTF.

The V call is TRBV7-8, the J call TRBJ2-6, with a possible D match to TRBD1 (6 bases). The CDR3 consists of 18 residues. Trimming pared 4 bases from V and 4 bases from J, leaving 20 bases between. Germline CDR1 and CDR2: SGHVS and FQNEAQ. The DNA of the CDR3 is TGTGCCAGCAGCTCCCGGACAGCGGTTACCTCAGGGGCCAACGTCCTGACTTTC. It codes for CASSSRTAVTSGANVLTF.